This T cell receptor beta chain was retrieved from a study of Graves' ophthalmopathy and Graves' hyperthyroidism (dated by TCRdb to the late 2010s). As for the study more broadly: Stable hyperthyroidism was defined as no progression to ophthalmopathy within 18 months of follow-up. After sampling, hyperthyroidism patients received methimazole starting at 30 mg daily, and ophthalmopathy patients received high-dose intravenous methylprednisolone. TCR beta repertoire signatures were used to distinguish Graves' ophthalmopathy from Graves' hyperthyroidism and to predict progression to ophthalmopathy. To explore V-J signatures that separate ophthalmopathy from hyperthyroidism, a discovery set of 100 patients was enrolled, consisting of 43 with ophthalmopathy and under 65 with stable hyperthyroidism. In total, approximately 130 blood samples were TCR-sequenced: fewer than 50 ophthalmopathy, under 80 hyperthyroidism and some 17 hyperthyroidism-to-ophthalmopathy patients. An independent validation cohort comprised about 20 hyperthyroidism patients and some 16 patients who later progressed from hyperthyroidism to ophthalmopathy. In six hyperthyroidism patients, the T-cell repertoire of thyroid tissue was compared with the T-cell repertoire of blood.

For repertoire sequencing, the TCR beta CDR3 regions were amplified from RNA transcripts. The first round was an RT-PCR using HTBI primers with the Qiagen OneStep RT-PCR kit, and this first round was followed by a second-round multiplex PCR, then size selection and purification. Libraries were sequenced paired-end with 100 bp reads on an Illumina HiSeq2000. The source study handled its data this way. SOAPnuke was used to process the reads, removing any read that contained adapters or uncalled bases, had a mean Phred below 15, or lacked an exact match to the constant primer or identifier. COPE v1.2.5 was used to merge the high-quality paired reads. Each unique nucleotide sequence was defined as a clonotype, and clonotypes were aligned to IMGT TRB V, D and J references with MiTCR v1.1. Analysis was restricted to V-J combinations with a frequency above 0.0001, which covered about 99% of repertoires. A TCR clonal expansion and chaos score per V-J combination was defined as the ratio of F50 clonal expansion to chaos observed in the TCRdist matrix. Features were reduced by Welch's t-statistics and random forest to over ten V-J combinations, which fed a naive Bayes classifier. The similarity between thyroid and blood repertoires was quantified using the Morisita-Horn index. The public reads were reanalyzed by TCRdb: fastp trimming at Q25, MiXCR alignment, in-frame beta chains only. Under each unique CDR3 protein, matching rows form one entry showing the most common genes and DNA. The V and J calls shown here were made by TCRdb, not taken from the authors' results. The sample profile shows about 550,000 distinct CDR3 sequences; under 40% of them were found once. Around 4.6% of the sample comes from the top ten.

Hyperthyroidism patients were newly diagnosed, with disease duration under 2 months, and aged 18 to 65 years. Patients with other autoimmune diseases, uncontrolled infections, pregnancy or lactation were excluded from the study. Diagnosis relied on clinical symptoms, serum thyroxine, TRAb, thyroid ultrasound and orbital computed tomography. Total RNA was extracted using Trizol reagent, and RNA quality was checked on an Agilent 2100 Bioanalyzer. Looking up the germline V gene yields CDR1 LGHNA and CDR2 YNFKEQ. From the cysteine up to the phenylalanine, the CDR3 has a length of 17 residues. The DNA shown is the 51-base CDR3, in frame from base 1. Between the V and J ends, shortened by 0 bases and 10 bases respectively, the junction contains 19 bases. Study-level results and caveats: In validation, the model predicted ophthalmopathy progression with about 70% sensitivity and less than 80% specificity; fewer than 15 predicted patients were CT-confirmed with GO in a median of approximately 6.5 months. The 13-signature model separated ophthalmopathy from stable hyperthyroidism with 85% to 90% sensitivity and roughly 84% specificity in cross-validation, and 80%/75% in the test set. No statistical method was used to predetermine the sample size, and group allocation was not hidden from the investigators. Among expanded thyroid clonotypes with frequency above 0.001, most also showed up in blood, which suggests that blood repertoires may reflect the thyroid immune response.

This clonotype has at least ten counts. This receptor's antigen is unknown. Base qualities are not recorded, but no much larger clone differs from it by a single base. The source material was peripheral blood or thyroid tissue (not recorded which). The clonotype was recovered from an adult man with Graves' hyperthyroidism. The receptor chain draws on TRBV4-2 and TRBJ1-6, with no D gene named confidently. The DNA reads as follows: TGTGCCAGCAGCCAAGATCAGGCAGCCCTGGGGTACTCACCCCTCCACTTT. Its protein product is CASSQDQAALGYSPLHF.